These 6 T cell receptor beta chains share one sample of origin, sequenced in a study of T cell clonality in common variable immunodeficiency. These TCRs' antigens remain unknown. Study-wide results and caveats: In common variable immunodeficiency, TCR beta chains reportedly carried fewer deletions and N-nucleotide insertions.

Libraries were prepared by immunoSEQ multiplex PCR; TCRdb keeps only in-frame clonotypes and omits some of them. The specimen has several thousand clones, none found just once. Sequenced sample: peripheral blood mononuclear cells. The receptors derive from a human donor with common variable immunodeficiency.

There are many counts of this clone. The CDR3 goes on 3 residues after the read ends, and that part is filled in from the germline J gene. The chain recombines TRBV19 with TRBJ1-5; D call uncertain. V lost 4 bases and J lost 3, with 13 bases in between. This CDR3 contains 15 residues. Germline-derived CDR1 and CDR2 are LNHDA and SQIVND (reference sequence). CDR3 DNA, as far as it was read: TGTGCCAGTAGTACCTATCCCCGTACCAATCAGCCC. This codes for CASSTYPRTNQP. The full CDR3 is CASSTYPRTNQPQHF.

This clone is deemed medium-sized. Read sequence stops 3 residues before the CDR3 end, and the germline J gene provides the missing end. This rearrangement joins TRBV30 to TRBJ2-3; 13 bases are shared with TRBD2. This CDR3 contains 14 residues. The V and J ends lost 7 bases and 5 bases, in that order; junction bases with no gene match: 6. Germline CDR1 is GTSNPN and CDR2 is SVGIG (reference sequence). Incomplete CDR3 DNA: TGTGCCTTAAGACTAGCGGGAGGATTAGATACG. It is translated as CALRLAGGLDT. The full CDR3 protein is CALRLAGGLDTQYF.

This clone showed up many times. The CDR3 end is not reached by the read, which stops 3 residues before it; the germline J gene fills it in. The chain employs TRBV5-1 and TRBJ2-2; D not resolved. V lost 5 bases, J lost 4 bases, and 9 bases lay in between. Germline V gene data show CDR1 as SGHRS and CDR2 as YFSETQ. The CDR3 length is 13 residues. The CDR3 DNA, read in part, is TGCGCCAGCAGAGCATATGGCACCGGGGAG. Translating gives CASRAYGTGE. The entire CDR3 reads CASRAYGTGELFF.

This clone was recorded many times. The observed sequence ends 3 residues before the CDR3 terminus, with the missing tail filled in from the germline J gene. V is TRBV20-1 and J is TRBJ1-5; a possible D gene is TRBD1 (5 bases). The CDR3 is made up of 12 amino acids. V was pared by 5 bases and J by 9 bases, with 14 bases between. The germline CDR1 and CDR2 sequences are DFQATT and SNEGSKA (reference sequence). The covered CDR3 bases are TGCAGTGCTGGGCTAGGGGTTCTGCCC. Residues: CSAGLGVLP. Given in full, the CDR3 is CSAGLGVLPQHF.

This clone was recorded many times. The sequence runs out 3 residues before the end of the CDR3; the remainder is reconstructed from the germline J gene. The chain employs TRBV29-1 and TRBJ1-5, with 8 bases aligning to TRBD1. The CDR3 contains 12 residues. V shed 4 bases and J 7 bases; nucleotides not matched to a gene: 3. From germline, CDR1 is SQVTM and CDR2 ANQGSEA. The CDR3 bases that were read are TGCAGCGTTGGAACAGGGGGACAGCCC. Amino acid sequence: CSVGTGGQP. The full CDR3 protein reads CSVGTGGQPQHF.

This clone was counted ten times or more. The sequence runs out 3 residues before the end of the CDR3; the remainder is reconstructed from the germline J gene. The rearrangement joins TRBV7-9 to TRBJ1-6, with TRBD1 matching over 7 bases. Germline CDR1 is SEHNR and CDR2 is FQNEAQ (reference sequence). V trimming: 5 bases; J trimming: 7 bases; junction bases outside the gene matches: 5. The CDR3 is 14 residues long. The sequenced part of the CDR3 DNA is TGTGCCAGCAGCATAGGGACAGACAATTCACCC. Amino acid sequence: CASSIGTDNSP. From start to end, the CDR3 is CASSIGTDNSPLHF.